This T cell receptor (beta chain) was identified in a study of PD-L1 blockade in urothelial cancer. Study summary: Patients went on atezolizumab in about 2014, receiving 1,200 mg intravenously every 3 weeks. Patients had undergone 0 to 3 prior chemotherapy regimens. There were a median of about 140,000 T cells in blood samples.

The CDR3 sequence is 17 residues long. V lost 2 bases and J 1 base, leaving 15 bases between the germline ends. The method was immunoSEQ multiplex PCR; TCRdb's version includes in-frame clones alone and lacks a portion of them. The sample holds about 41,000 clones, approximately 85% seen once. In this sample, this clone turned up a few times. The time point was: peripheral blood 6 weeks after treatment start. The cohort comprised individuals with locally advanced or metastatic urothelial carcinoma. The TCR comes from a man between 65 and 80 years old with urothelial cancer. The sample here was PBMCs, taken around atezolizumab (anti-PD-L1) treatment. The chain is built from TRBV23-1 and TRBJ2-1; TRBD2 might be the D (6 bases). TRBV23-1 has ORF status, its function being uncertain. CDR3 loop: CASSQQRRGRSYNEQFF. CDR3 sequence (DNA): TGCGCCAGCAGTCAACAGAGGAGAGGGAGGTCCTACAATGAGCAGTTCTTC.